Listed below are T cell receptor beta chains from one sample, sequenced in a study of blood T cell repertoires in COVID-19. TCRdb's table, derived via immunoSEQ multiplex PCR, lists solely in-frame clones and lacks some. Among 200,000 to 300,000 clones listed, roughly 86% were seen once. Sequenced material: PBMCs or T cells enriched from blood (not recorded which). The receptor set was obtained from a woman between 40 and 55 years old with acute COVID-19. Both conserved end residues are part of each CDR3. The D gene is left open where the match is weak. Clone size is not always given. Where it is, it says once, few, many or a class for expanded clones.

V gene	D gene	J gene	clone size	CDR3 DNA	CDR3 protein
TRBV2	NA	TRBJ2-2	NA	TGTGCCAGCAGTGGAGAATCGGTGGACAACGGGGAGCTGTTTTTT	CASSGESVDNGELFF
TRBV20-1	NA	TRBJ2-1	NA	TGCAGGCTAACTACAAACAATGAGCAGTTCTTC	CRLTTNNEQFF
TRBV15	NA	TRBJ1-2	NA	TGTGCCACCAGCAGAGACCCGGCGGCCGGCATTGGCTACACCTTC	CATSRDPAAGIGYTF
TRBV5-1	TRBD1	TRBJ2-7	NA	TGCGCCAGCAGCCACCGGGACAGGGGGCCTAAGGAGCAGTACTTC	CASSHRDRGPKEQYF
TRBV18	TRBD1	TRBJ2-1	NA	TGTGCCAGCTCACCCGGACAGGGTCACAATGAGCAGTTCTTC	CASSPGQGHNEQFF
TRBV11-3	TRBD1	TRBJ2-7	NA	TGTGCCAGCAGCCTCCGGGACAGGGGAACCTACGAGCAGTACTTC	CASSLRDRGTYEQYF
TRBV18	TRBD2	TRBJ2-3	NA	TGTGCCAGCTCACGAGACGCGGGGGGCAGCACAGATACGCAGTATTTT	CASSRDAGGSTDTQYF
TRBV11-2	TRBD2	TRBJ2-1	NA	TGTGCCAGCAGGCCGTATACTAGCGGGAGGGGCAATGAGCAGTTCTTC	CASRPYTSGRGNEQFF
TRBV18	TRBD1	TRBJ1-2	NA	TGTGCCAGCTCATCCATGCTACAGGGACAGGATAACTATGGCTACACCTTC	CASSSMLQGQDNYGYTF
TRBV28	TRBD1	TRBJ2-5	NA	TGTGCCAGCAGTTTGGGGGACAGGGTTGGGGAGACCCAGTACTTC	CASSLGDRVGETQYF
TRBV18	NA	TRBJ2-5	NA	TGTGCCAGCTCACAGGGGGTCCAAGAGACCCAGTACTTC	CASSQGVQETQYF
TRBV7-2	NA	TRBJ2-2	NA	TGTGCCAGCAGCTTTGCGGGTTCCGGGGAGCTGTTTTTT	CASSFAGSGELFF
TRBV5-1	NA	TRBJ2-3	NA	TGCGCCAGCAGCTTGGCTGCTATTGAAGATACGCAGTATTTT	CASSLAAIEDTQYF
TRBV6-5	TRBD1	TRBJ2-5	NA	TGTGCCAGCAGTTCGGGACAGCGTGTGGTGGCCCAGTACTTC	CASSSGQRVVAQYF
TRBV5-1	TRBD1	TRBJ2-1	once	TGCGCCAGCAGTACCGGACAGGGGCGGACCTACAATGAGCAGTTCTTC	CASSTGQGRTYNEQFF
TRBV2	NA	TRBJ2-2	NA	TGTGCCAGCAGTGAAAGGGAGGACCTCGGGGAGCTGTTTTTT	CASSEREDLGELFF
TRBV19	TRBD2	TRBJ2-3	NA	TGTGCCAGTACCCACACTAGCGAAAGCACAGATACGCAGTATTTT	CASTHTSESTDTQYF